Included here is one TCR beta chain sequence, with context. Its target is unknown. The data originate from a study of shared clonotypes between healthy human individuals. The table came from immunoSEQ multiplex PCR; TCRdb's copy has only in-frame clones and leaves some out. The sample shows approximately 2,000,000 clones, 93% of them seen only once. Study observations and caveats: Non-shared clonotypes displayed generation probabilities falling below those of clonotypes present in all four donors.

The ends lost 6 bases at V and 0 bases at J; junction bases unmatched: 4. CDR3 length: 14 amino acids. Looked up from germline, CDR1 is SNHLY and CDR2 is FYNNEI. Naive CD8 cells, CD45RO-negative and positively selected for CCR7, excluded terminally differentiated effector memory CD45RA+ cells. Every contributor of samples was a Caucasian grown-up residing in Nashville, Tennessee. Specimen: naive CD8+ T cells from PBMCs. The chain combines TRBV2 with TRBJ2-7; 8 positions agree with TRBD2. The source of this sequence is a man aged 18 to 35 in good health. Some clones in this sample may be carry-over from other donors' samples. This chain's CDR3 is CASRKSGSSYEQYF. In DNA form, the CDR3 reads TGTGCCAGCAGGAAGAGCGGGAGCTCCTACGAGCAGTACTTC.